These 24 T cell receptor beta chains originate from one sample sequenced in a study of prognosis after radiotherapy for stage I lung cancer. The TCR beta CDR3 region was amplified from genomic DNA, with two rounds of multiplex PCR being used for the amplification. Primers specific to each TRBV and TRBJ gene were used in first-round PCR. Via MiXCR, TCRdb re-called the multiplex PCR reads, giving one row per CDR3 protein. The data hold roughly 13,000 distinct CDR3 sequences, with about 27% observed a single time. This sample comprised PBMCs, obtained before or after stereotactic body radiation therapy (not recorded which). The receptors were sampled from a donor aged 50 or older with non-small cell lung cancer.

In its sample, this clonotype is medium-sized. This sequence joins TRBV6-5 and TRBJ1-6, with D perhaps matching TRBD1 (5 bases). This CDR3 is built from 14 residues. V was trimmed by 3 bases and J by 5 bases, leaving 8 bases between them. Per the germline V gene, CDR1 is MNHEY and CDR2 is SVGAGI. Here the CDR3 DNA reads TGTGCCAGCAGTTATGCAGGGAATAATTCACCCCTCCACTTT. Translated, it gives CASSYAGNNSPLHF.

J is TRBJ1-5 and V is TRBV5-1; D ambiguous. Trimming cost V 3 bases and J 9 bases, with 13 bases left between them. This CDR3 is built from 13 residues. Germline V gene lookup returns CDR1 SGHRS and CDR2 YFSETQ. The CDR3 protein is CASSSEFDRPQHF. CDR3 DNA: TGCGCCAGCAGCTCGGAATTTGATCGGCCCCAGCATTTT.

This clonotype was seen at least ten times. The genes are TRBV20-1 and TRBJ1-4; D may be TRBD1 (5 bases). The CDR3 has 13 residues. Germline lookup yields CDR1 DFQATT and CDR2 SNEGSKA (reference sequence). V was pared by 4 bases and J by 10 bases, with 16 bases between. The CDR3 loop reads CSANRDALGKLFF. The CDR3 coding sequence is TGCAGTGCTAACCGGGACGCCCTGGGAAAACTGTTTTTT.

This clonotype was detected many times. CDR3 in amino acids: CASSFELGETQYF. DNA of the CDR3: TGTGCCAGCAGCTTCGAATTGGGAGAGACCCAGTACTTC. This chain joins TRBV11-2 and TRBJ2-5; D call uncertain. Germline CDR1 is SGHAT and CDR2 is FQNNGV. The V gene lost 3 bases and the J gene lost 4 bases, with 9 bases spanning the gap. This CDR3 has 13 amino acids.

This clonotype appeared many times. The CDR3 sequence is CATSSTRRASAGNTIYF. The CDR3 bases are TGTGCCACCAGCAGTACGAGGAGGGCCAGCGCCGGAAACACCATATATTTT. The chain joins TRBV15 to TRBJ1-3; D uncertain. Per germline, CDR1 LNHNV and CDR2 YYDKDF (reference sequence). V gave up 3 bases and J gave up 4 bases, with 19 bases separating them. This CDR3 has 17 amino acids.

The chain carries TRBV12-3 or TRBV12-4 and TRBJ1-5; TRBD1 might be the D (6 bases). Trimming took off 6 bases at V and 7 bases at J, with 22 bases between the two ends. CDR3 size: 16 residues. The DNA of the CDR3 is TGTGCCAGCAGCCAGCCCCCGGGGGGCGAGGGCCAGCCCCAGCATTTT. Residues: CASSQPPGGEGQPQHF.

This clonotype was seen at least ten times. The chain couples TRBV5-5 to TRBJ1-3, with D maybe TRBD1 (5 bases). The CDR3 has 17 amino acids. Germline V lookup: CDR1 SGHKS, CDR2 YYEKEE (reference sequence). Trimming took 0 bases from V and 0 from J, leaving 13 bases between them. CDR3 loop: CASSLVLTGSSGNTIYF. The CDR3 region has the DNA TGTGCCAGCAGCTTGGTTCTTACAGGTAGCTCTGGAAACACCATATATTTT. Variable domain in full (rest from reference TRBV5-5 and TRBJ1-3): DAGVTQSPTHLIKTRGQQVTLRCSPISGHKSVSWYQQVLGQGPQFIFQYYEKEERGRGNFPDRFSARQFPNYSSELNVNALLLGDSALYLCASSLVLTGSSGNTIYFGEGSWLTVV.

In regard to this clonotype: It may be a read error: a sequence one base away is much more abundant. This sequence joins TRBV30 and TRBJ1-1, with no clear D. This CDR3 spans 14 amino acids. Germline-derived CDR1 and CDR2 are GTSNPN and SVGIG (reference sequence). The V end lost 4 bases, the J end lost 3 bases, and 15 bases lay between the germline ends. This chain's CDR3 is CAWMVRVGHTEAFF. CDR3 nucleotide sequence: TGTGCCTGGATGGTGAGGGTTGGCCACACTGAAGCTTTCTTT.

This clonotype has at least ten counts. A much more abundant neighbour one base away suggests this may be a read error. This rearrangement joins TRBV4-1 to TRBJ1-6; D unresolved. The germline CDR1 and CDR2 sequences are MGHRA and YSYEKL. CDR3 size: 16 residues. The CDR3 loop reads CASSPPVNSHNSPLHF. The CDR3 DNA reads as TGCGCCAGCAGCCCCCCGGTGAACTCCCATAATTCACCCCTCCACTTT.

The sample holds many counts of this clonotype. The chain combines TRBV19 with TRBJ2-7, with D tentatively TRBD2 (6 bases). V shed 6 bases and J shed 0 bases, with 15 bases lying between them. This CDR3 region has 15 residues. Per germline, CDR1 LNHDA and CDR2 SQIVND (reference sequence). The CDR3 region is CASSFGAGSSYEQYF. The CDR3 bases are TGTGCCAGTAGCTTCGGGGCGGGGAGCTCCTACGAGCAGTACTTC.

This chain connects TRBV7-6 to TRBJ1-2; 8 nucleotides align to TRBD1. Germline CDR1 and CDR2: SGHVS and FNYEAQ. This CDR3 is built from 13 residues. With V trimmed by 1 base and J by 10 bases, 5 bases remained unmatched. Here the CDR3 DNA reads TGTGCCAGCAGCTTAGGGACAGGGAATTTCTACACCTTC. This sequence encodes CASSLGTGNFYTF.

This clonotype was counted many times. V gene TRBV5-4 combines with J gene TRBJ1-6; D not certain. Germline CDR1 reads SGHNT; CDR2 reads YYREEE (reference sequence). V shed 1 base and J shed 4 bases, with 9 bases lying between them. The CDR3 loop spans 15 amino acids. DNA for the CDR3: TGTGCCAGCAGCTTGTCAAGCCCGTATAATTCACCCCTCCACTTT. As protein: CASSLSSPYNSPLHF.

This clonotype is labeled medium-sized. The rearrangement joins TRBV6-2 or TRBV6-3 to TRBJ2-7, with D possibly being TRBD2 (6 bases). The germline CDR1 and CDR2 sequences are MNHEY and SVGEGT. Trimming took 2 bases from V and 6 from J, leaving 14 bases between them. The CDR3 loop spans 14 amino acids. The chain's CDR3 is CASSYGGLLGEQYF. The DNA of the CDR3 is TGTGCCAGCAGTTACGGGGGACTCCTGGGCGAGCAGTACTTC.

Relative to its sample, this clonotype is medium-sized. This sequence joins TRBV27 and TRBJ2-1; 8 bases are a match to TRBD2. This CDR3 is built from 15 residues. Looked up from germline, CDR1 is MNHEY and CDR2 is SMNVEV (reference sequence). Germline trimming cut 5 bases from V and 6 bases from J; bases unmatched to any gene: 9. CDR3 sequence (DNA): TGTGCCAGCAGTCTACGGACTAGCAGGGGCAATGAGCAGTTCTTC. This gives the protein CASSLRTSRGNEQFF.

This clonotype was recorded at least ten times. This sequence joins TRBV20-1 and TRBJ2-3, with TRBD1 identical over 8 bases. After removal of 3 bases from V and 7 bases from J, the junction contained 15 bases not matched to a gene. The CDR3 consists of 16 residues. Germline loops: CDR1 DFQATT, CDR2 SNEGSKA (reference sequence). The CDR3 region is CSASRGRTGPYNTQYF. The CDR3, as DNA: TGCAGTGCTAGCCGGGGTAGGACAGGGCCGTATAATACGCAGTATTTT.

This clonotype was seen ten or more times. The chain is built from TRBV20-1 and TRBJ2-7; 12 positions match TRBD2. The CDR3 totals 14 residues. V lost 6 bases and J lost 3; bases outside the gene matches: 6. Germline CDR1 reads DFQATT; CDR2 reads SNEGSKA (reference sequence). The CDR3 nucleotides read TGCAGTGCCCAACTAGCGGGAGGACTCTACGAGCAGTACTTC. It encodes CSAQLAGGLYEQYF.

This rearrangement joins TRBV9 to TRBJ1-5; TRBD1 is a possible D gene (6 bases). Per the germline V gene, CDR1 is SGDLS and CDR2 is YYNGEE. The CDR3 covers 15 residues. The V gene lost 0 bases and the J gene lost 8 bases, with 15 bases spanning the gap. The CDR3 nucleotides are TGTGCCAGCAGCGTAGGGGACAACTCGTCTGAGCCCCAGCATTTT. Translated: CASSVGDNSSEPQHF.

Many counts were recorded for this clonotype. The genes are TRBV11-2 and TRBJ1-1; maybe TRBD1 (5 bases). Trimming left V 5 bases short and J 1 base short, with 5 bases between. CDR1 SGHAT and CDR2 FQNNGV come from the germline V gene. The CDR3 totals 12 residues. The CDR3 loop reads CASSRGNTEAFF. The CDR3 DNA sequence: TGTGCCAGCAGCAGGGGGAACACTGAAGCTTTCTTT.

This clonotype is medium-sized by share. The CDR3 sequence is CASSLELAFTDTQYF. In DNA form, the CDR3 reads TGTGCCAGCAGCTTAGAACTAGCGTTCACCGATACGCAGTATTTT. The chain has TRBV11-2 and TRBJ2-3; TRBD2 matches 7 bases. Looked up from germline, CDR1 is SGHAT and CDR2 is FQNNGV. V lost 0 bases, J lost 6 bases, and 6 bases stayed unmatched. CDR3 size: 15 residues.

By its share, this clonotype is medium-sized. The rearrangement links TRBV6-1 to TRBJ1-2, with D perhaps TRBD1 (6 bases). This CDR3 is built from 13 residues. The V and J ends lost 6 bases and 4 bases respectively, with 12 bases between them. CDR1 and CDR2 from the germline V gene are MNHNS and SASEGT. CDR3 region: CASSRGQSYGYTF. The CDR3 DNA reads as TGTGCCAGCAGCCGAGGACAGTCCTATGGCTACACCTTC.

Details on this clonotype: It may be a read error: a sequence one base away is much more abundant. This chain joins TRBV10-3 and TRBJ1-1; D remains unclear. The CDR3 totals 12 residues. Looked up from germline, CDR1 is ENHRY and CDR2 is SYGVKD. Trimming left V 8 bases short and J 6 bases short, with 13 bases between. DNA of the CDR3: TGTGCCATCGAGTCCCCCGACTCTGAAGCTTTCTTT. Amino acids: CAIESPDSEAFF.

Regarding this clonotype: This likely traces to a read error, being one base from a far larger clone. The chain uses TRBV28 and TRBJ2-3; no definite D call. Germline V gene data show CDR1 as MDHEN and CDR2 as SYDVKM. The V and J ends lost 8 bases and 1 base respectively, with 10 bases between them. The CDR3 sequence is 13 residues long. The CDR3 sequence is CASGVQGTDTQYF. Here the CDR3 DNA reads TGTGCCAGCGGAGTGCAGGGCACAGATACGCAGTATTTT.

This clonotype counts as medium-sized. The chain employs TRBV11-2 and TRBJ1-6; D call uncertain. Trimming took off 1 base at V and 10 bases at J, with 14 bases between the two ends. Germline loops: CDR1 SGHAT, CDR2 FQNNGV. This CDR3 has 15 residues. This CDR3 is CASSLAGVLSSPLHF. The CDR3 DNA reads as TGTGCCAGCAGCTTAGCCGGGGTCTTAAGCTCACCCCTCCACTTT.

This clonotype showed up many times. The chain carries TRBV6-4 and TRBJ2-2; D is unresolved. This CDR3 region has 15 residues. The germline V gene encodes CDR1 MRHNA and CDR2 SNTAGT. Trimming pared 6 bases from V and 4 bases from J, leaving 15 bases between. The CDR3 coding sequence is TGTGCCAGCAGCGAGTCTCGGTGGAGCACCGGGGAGCTGTTTTTT. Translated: CASSESRWSTGELFF.